The source of this TCR beta chain is a study of graft-versus-host responses after intestinal transplantation (dated by TCRdb to the early 2020s). Background for the entire study: The transplants that recipients got were multivisceral, liver-intestinal, or isolated intestinal. Every recipient was given anti-thymocyte globulin induction, followed by about three years of maintenance tacrolimus and steroids. After intestinal transplantation, graft-versus-host and host-versus-graft alloreactive T cell clones in the graft, circulation and bone marrow were tracked using bulk TCR-beta CDR3 sequencing. To identify alloreactive clones, pre-transplant mixed lymphocyte reaction products were sequenced and compared with unstimulated pre-transplant donor and recipient T cells. The cohort enrolled 20 to 30 intestinal transplant recipients, one of whom was a retransplant, and 3 patients without pretransplant specimens were excluded. A peak of at least 4% donor T cells among recipient peripheral blood mononuclear cells was the definition used for donor T cell macrochimerism. Instead of going to the commercial service, samples from three later patients were sequenced in-house on an Illumina MiSeq and processed with MiXCR. Summary of the overall study and its limitations: Conclusions were limited by the relatively low number and heterogeneity of intestinal transplant patients. In the allografts of patients with donor T cell macrochimerism, GvH to HvG T cell clonal ratios were high. GvH clones were found in recipient bone marrow, and some of the GvH clones appeared earlier in ileal mucosa or blood, which is consistent with an intestinal mucosal origin. Peak levels of circulating GvH clones were associated with declines in HvG clones early after transplant.

Library preparation was by the immunoSEQ multiplex PCR assay. High-throughput TCR-beta CDR3 sequencing of genomic DNA from most patients was performed by Adaptive Biotechnologies. Per the original workflow: TCR sequencing data were retrieved from Adaptive's ImmunoSEQ software for around 20 patients, whereas three other patients were processed with MiXCR and VDJtools. Because the origin of CDR3 nucleotide sequences shared between donor and recipient could not be assigned, those sequences were removed. Alloreactive clones required at least 2-fold expansion over unstimulated cells and minimum CFSE-low frequency of 0.002% (template counts) or 0.001% (read counts). Clones detected in sequenced pre-transplant spleen, lymph node, or MLR CFSE-low populations of the donor or recipient were defined as mappable. The cumulative frequency of alloreactive clones was calculated as a percentage of all sequences, weighted by copy number. In its TCRdb copy, this immuneACCESS table keeps in-frame sequences only and misses some clones. Where compared with another copy, unresolved V genes explain less than half of these, and the others have no known cause. D and trimming come from the DNA, and the V and J calls and clone size come from that table. The sample table lists more than 45,000 clones, under 95% of them with a count of one. The ten largest clonotypes hold 2.5% to 3% of the sample.

Cut back by 3 bases and 4 bases, the V and J ends lie 16 bases apart. Including cysteine and phenylalanine, the CDR3 has 15 amino acids. CDR3 DNA is the only sequence kept; it has 45 bases, read in frame from the first base. The germline V gene supplies CDR1 KGHSH and CDR2 LQKENI. As to this clone: Its antigen target is currently unknown. Qualities for individual bases were not recorded, and no much larger clone is one base off.

In the first month after transplant, blood samples were collected up to 4 times, and after that at least monthly when available. The clonotype comes from a human patient who received an intestinal transplant, so some T cells may come from the graft donor. The chain is encoded by TRBV18 joined to TRBJ2-7; the D gene is perhaps TRBD2, from 5 matching bases. The sample consisted of PBMCs, taken about 120 days after intestinal transplantation. The DNA reads as follows: TGTGCCAGCTCACCTAGACTCGGGGATGGGTACGAGCAGTACTTC. Its amino acids are CASSPRLGDGYEQYF.